Below, one T cell receptor beta chain is given with its context. What it binds is unknown. 60 Vbeta and 13 Jbeta primers were used in PCR. Libraries were prepared by immunoSEQ multiplex PCR; TCRdb keeps only in-frame clonotypes and omits some of them. Counted here are about 84,000 clones, 78% occurring once; the ten biggest clones make up roughly 2.6%. These data come from a study of cytomegalovirus exposure and HLA in healthy donors. Study outcomes and limitations: Excluded were some V segments that proved indistinguishable, including TRBV6-2 and TRBV6-3. There were a few CMV-associated chains whose specificity for CMV antigens was confirmed in vitro.

CDR1 is MGHDK, CDR2 SYGVNS, per germline. This CDR3 has 13 residues. The TCR was taken from a male donor in good health and CMV-seropositive. Sequenced input: PBMCs. The chain links TRBV25-1 to TRBJ2-5, with TRBD1 identical over 9 bases. The DNA end is a closer match to TRBJ2-7, so the J assignment may be wrong. CDR3 DNA: TGTGCCAGCAGAGCAACAGGGGGCGGCGAGCAGTACTTC. Its translation is CASRATGGGEQYF.